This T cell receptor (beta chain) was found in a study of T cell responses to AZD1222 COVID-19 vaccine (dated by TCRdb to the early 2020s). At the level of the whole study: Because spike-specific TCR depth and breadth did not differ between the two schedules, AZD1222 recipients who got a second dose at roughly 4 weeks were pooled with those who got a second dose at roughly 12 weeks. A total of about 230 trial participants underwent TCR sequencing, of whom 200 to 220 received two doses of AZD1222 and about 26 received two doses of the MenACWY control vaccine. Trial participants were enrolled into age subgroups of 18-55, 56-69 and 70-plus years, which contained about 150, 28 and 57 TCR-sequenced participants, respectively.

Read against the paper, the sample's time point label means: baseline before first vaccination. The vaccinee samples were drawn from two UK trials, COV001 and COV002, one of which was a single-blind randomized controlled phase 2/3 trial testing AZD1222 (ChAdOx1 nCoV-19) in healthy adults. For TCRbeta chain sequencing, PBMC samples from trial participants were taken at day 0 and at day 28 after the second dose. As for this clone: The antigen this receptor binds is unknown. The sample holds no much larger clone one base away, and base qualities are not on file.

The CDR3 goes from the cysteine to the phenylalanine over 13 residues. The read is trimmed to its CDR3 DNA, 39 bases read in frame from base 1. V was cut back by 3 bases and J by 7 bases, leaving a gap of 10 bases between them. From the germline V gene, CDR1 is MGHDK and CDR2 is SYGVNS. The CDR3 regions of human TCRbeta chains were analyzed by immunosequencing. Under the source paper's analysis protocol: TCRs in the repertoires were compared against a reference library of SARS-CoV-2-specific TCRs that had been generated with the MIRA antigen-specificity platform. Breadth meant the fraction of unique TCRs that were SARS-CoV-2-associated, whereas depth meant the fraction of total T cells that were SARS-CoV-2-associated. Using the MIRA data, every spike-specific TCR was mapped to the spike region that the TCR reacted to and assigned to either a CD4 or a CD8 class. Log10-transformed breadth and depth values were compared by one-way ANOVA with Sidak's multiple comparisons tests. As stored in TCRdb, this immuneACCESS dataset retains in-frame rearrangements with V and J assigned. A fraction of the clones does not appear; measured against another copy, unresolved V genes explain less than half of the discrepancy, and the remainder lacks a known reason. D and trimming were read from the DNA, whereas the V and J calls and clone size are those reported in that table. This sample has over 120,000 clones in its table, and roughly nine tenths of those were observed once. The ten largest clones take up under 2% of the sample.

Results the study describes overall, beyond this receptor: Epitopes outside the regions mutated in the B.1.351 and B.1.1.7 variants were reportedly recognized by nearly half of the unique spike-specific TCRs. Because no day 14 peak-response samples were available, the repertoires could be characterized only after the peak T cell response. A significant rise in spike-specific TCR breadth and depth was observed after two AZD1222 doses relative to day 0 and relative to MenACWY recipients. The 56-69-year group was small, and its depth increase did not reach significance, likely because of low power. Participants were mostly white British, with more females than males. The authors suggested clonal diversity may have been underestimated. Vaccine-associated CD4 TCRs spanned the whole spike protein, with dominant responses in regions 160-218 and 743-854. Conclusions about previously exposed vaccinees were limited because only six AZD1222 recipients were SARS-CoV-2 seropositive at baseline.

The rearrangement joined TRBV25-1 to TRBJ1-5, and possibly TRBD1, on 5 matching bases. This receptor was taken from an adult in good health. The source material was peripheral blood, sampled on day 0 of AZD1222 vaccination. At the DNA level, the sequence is TGTGCCAGCAGTGACAGGGTGGGGCAGCCCCAGCATTTT. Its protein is CASSDRVGQPQHF.